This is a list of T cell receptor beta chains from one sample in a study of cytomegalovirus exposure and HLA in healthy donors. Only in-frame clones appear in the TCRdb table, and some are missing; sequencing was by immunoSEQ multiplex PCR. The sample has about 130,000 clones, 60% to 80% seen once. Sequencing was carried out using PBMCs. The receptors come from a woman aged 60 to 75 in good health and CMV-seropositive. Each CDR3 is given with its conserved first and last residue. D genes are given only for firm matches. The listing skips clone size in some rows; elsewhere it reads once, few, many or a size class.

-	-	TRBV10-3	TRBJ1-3	TGTGCCATCAGTGATCCCCAGGGGCCCTCTGGAAACACCATATATTTT	CAISDPQGPSGNTIYF
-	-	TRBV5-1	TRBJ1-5	TGCGCCAGCAGCCCAGGGCTTTGGGGCAATCAGCCCCAGCATTTT	CASSPGLWGNQPQHF
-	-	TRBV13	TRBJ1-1	TGTGCCAGCAGCTCGGACAGTAAATATGAAGCTTTCTTT	CASSSDSKYEAFF
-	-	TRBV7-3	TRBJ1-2	TGTGCCAGCAGCTTAAACACAGGGAGTGGCTACACCTTC	CASSLNTGSGYTF
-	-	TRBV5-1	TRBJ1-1	TGCGCCAGCTACCCTCTAGGGGCCCTGAACACTGAAGCTTTCTTT	CASYPLGALNTEAFF
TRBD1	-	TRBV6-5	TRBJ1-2	TGTGCCAGCAGTTACGTAACAGGGGCGGGGTATGGCTACACCTTC	CASSYVTGAGYGYTF
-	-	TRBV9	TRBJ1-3	TGTGCCAGCAGCGTAGGGGCCTTCTCTGGAAACACCATATATTTT	CASSVGAFSGNTIYF
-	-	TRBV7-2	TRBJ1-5	TGTGCCAGCAGCCTGGGGGCGGGGGGTAATCAGCCCCAGCATTTT	CASSLGAGGNQPQHF
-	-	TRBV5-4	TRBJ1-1	TGTGCCAGCAGCTCCCAGGGCATGGGCTCTACTGAAGCTTTCTTT	CASSSQGMGSTEAFF
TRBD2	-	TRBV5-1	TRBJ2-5	TGCGCCAGCAGCCTAGCGGGGGGGCAAGAGACCCAGTACTTC	CASSLAGGQETQYF
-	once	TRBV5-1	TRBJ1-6	TGCGCCAGCAGCCGATTGTCCGCAGCGGAATCACCCCTCCACTTT	CASSRLSAAESPLHF
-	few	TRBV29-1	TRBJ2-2	TGCAGCGTTGAACCCAAGGGGTCGAACACCGGGGAGCTGTTTTTT	CSVEPKGSNTGELFF
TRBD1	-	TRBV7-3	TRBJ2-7	TGTGCCAGCAGCTCGACAGGGGTAGACGAGCAGTACTTC	CASSSTGVDEQYF
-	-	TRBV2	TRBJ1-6	TGTGCCAGCAGGGTAGGGAAACCGGGGTCAAATTCACCCCTCCACTTT	CASRVGKPGSNSPLHF
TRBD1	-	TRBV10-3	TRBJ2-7	TGTGCCATCAGTGAACCGGGACAGACCTACGAGCAGTACTTC	CAISEPGQTYEQYF
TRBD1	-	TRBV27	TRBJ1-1	TGTGCCAGCATTTCTCTCGGGACAGGGCTCCACATGAACACTGAAGCTTTCTTT	CASISLGTGLHMNTEAFF
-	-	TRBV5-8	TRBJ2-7	TGTGCCAGCACCCTAGGGGCAGGCTATAGCCTCTACGAGCAGTACTTC	CASTLGAGYSLYEQYF
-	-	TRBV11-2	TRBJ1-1	TGTGCCAGCAGCTCGGACAGGAACACTGAAGCTTTCTTT	CASSSDRNTEAFF
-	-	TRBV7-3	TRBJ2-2	TGTGCCAGCAGCCCAATCTGGACAACATCGGTAGGGGAGCTGTTTTTT	CASSPIWTTSVGELFF
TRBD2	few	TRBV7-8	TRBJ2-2	TGTGCCAGCAGCTTAGCACCCCTAGCGGGCCTACGAATTCCCGGGGAGCTGTTTTTT	CASSLAPLAGLRIPGELFF
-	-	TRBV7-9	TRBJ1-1	TGTGCCAGCAGCTTGGTCAGCACTGAAGCTTTCTTT	CASSLVSTEAFF
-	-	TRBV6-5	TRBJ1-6	TGTGCCAGCAGTTACCTCGAGCCCCGCTCACCCCTCCACTTT	CASSYLEPRSPLHF
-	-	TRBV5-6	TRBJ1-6	TGTGCCAGCAGCCTAGCGAATCCATATAATTCACCCCTCCACTTT	CASSLANPYNSPLHF
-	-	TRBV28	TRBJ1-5	TGTGCCAGCAGTTTTGCAGGGTTCAATCAGCCCCAACATTTT	CASSFAGFNQPQHF
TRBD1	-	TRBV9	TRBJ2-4	TGTGCCAGCAGCGTAGGACAGGGAGCCAAAAACATTCAGTACTTC	CASSVGQGAKNIQYF
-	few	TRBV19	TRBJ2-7	TGTGCCAGTAGTATAGGTTGGAGCAGGGGAAGTGACGAGCAGTACTTC	CASSIGWSRGSDEQYF
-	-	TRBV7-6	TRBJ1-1	TGTGCCAGCAGCTTATCAGGGTTTCATACTGAAGCTTTCTTT	CASSLSGFHTEAFF
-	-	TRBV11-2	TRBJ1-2	TGTGCCAGCAGCTTAAGGCCAGGGGATGGCTACACCTTC	CASSLRPGDGYTF
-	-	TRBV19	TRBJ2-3	TGTGCCAGTACCAAACCAACCTTGGCAGGCCCCGATACGCAGTATTTT	CASTKPTLAGPDTQYF
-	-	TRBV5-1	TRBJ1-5	TGCGCCAGCAGCTCCGAAGGAGGGGAGGCTCAGCCCCAGCATTTT	CASSSEGGEAQPQHF
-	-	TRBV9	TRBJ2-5	TGTGCCAGCAGCGAGGGGGGGTGGGGGGAGACCCAGTACTTC	CASSEGGWGETQYF
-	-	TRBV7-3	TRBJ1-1	TGTGCCAGCAGCCCACAGGGTAGGGCAACTGAAGCTTTCTTT	CASSPQGRATEAFF
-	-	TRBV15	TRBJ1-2	TGTGCCACCAGCCTGGAGGCCTATGTCCAAACCTTC	CATSLEAYVQTF